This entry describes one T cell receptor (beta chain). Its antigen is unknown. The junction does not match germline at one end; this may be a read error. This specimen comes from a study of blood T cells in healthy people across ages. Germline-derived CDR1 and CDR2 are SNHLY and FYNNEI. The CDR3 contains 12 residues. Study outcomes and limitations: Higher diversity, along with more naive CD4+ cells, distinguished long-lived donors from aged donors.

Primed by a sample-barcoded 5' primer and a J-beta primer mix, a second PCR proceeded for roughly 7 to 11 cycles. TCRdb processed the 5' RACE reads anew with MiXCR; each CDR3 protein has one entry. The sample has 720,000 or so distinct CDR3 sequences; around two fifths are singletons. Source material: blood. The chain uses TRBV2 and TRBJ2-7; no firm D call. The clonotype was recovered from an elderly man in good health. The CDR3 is CASTDDTNEQYF. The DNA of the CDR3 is TGCGCCAGCACGGACGATACCAATGAGCAGTACTTC.